Shown below are 3 T cell receptor beta chains from a single sample sequenced in a study of T cell responses to AZD1222 COVID-19 vaccine (dated by TCRdb to the early 2020s). What this sample's time point label stands for: about 28 days (+/-7) after the second vaccine dose. Library method: the immunoSEQ multiplex PCR assay. The table was pulled from immuneACCESS by TCRdb, which kept in-frame rearrangements only. Such tables lose some clones; where checked, under half of the loss comes from unresolved V genes, and the rest has no known cause. The sample has some 190,000 clones on record, approximately 89% of them singletons. The top ten clones comprise about 1.8% of the sample. The starting material was peripheral blood, obtained 28 days after the second AZD1222 dose. The origin of the receptors is an adult who received the AZD1222 COVID-19 vaccine.

This clone was seen a single time. The chain has TRBV11-2 and TRBJ1-1; D uncertain. V was trimmed by 2 bases and J by 0 bases, leaving 10 bases between them. Per germline, CDR1 SGHAT and CDR2 FQNNGV. This CDR3 has 15 residues. In DNA form, the CDR3 reads TGTGCCAGCAGCTTAAGCGGGCAGGTGAACACTGAAGCTTTCTTT. Translated: CASSLSGQVNTEAFF.

The rearrangement uses TRBV5-1 and TRBJ1-2; a weak D match, TRBD1 (5 bases). This CDR3 comprises 13 residues. The ends were cut back, 0 bases at V and 9 bases at J, with 12 bases in the middle. The germline V gene has CDR1 SGHRS and CDR2 YFSETQ. The CDR3 DNA reads TGCGCCAGCAGCTTGGACGGGGGTTCTAGCTACACCTTC. Amino acid sequence: CASSLDGGSSYTF.

The chain is built from TRBV4-3 and TRBJ2-3, with 8 bases fitting TRBD2. With 1 base clipped from V and 4 bases from J, the junction kept 13 bases outside the gene matches. The CDR3 extends over 18 amino acids. CDR1 and CDR2 (germline): LGHNA, YSLEER. Here the CDR3 reads CASSQGGVRRGGPDTQYF. Here the CDR3 DNA reads TGCGCCAGCAGCCAAGGCGGGGTACGTCGGGGGGGGCCAGATACGCAGTATTTT.